Sequencing of this T cell receptor (beta chain) was carried out in a study of blood T cells in healthy people across ages. Study summary: In model experiments, template switching was able to capture about one barcoded beta molecule for every two T cells that were present.

This clonotype was seen a few times. It was with a sample-barcoded 5' primer and a J-beta primer mix that a second PCR of roughly 7 to 12 cycles was run. A tag from a template-switch adaptor with 12 random nucleotides marked each cDNA molecule. TCRdb independently ran MiXCR on the 5' RACE reads; one entry per CDR3 protein. Seen here are approximately 670,000 distinct CDR3 sequences, around 41% observed once, and the top ten hold 25% to 35%. This CDR3 region has 15 residues. CDR1 is MNHNY, CDR2 SVGAGI, per germline (reference sequence). V gave up 2 bases and J gave up 3 bases; unmatched junction bases: 5.

The receptor comes from a man older than 75 in good health. The chain employs TRBV6-6 and TRBJ2-7, with 9 positions matching TRBD2. The sequenced sample consisted of blood. DNA for the CDR3: TGTGCCAGCAGTTACCTCAGCGGGAGGAACTACGAGCAGTACTTC. It is translated as CASSYLSGRNYEQYF.